These 6 T cell receptor beta chains came from one sample sequenced in a study of metastatic and nonmetastatic thyroid tumors. TCRdb reprocessed the PCR reads via MiXCR. The sample includes some 35,000 clones, about 27% of them seen just once. The entire patient cohort was treatment-naive prior to thyroid surgery. The sequencing input was blood. The receptor set was obtained from a male donor with papillary thyroid cancer or a benign thyroid nodule (not recorded which). Some clones in this sample may be carry-over from other donors' samples.

This clone came up a few times. The J gene is TRBJ2-7, the V gene TRBV28; 7 bases are shared with TRBD2. Per the germline V gene, CDR1 is MDHEN and CDR2 is SYDVKM. The ends lost 5 bases at V and 2 bases at J; junction bases unmatched: 15. This CDR3 contains 17 residues. The CDR3 reads CASSPVYGGGHTYEQYF. DNA of the CDR3: TGTGCCAGCAGTCCCGTTTATGGGGGAGGGCATACCTACGAGCAGTACTTC.

This clone has ten or more counts. The V call is TRBV14, the J call TRBJ2-5, with no clear D. V was shortened by 2 bases and J by 6 bases, with 10 bases between the two germline ends. From germline, CDR1 is SGHDN and CDR2 FVKESK. The CDR3 has 13 residues. In DNA, the CDR3 is TGTGCCAGCAGCCAACAGGCCGGGCAGACCCAGTACTTC. Translation: CASSQQAGQTQYF.

This clone was counted between two and nine times. This chain connects TRBV6-1 to TRBJ1-2; no clear D gene. This CDR3 comprises 16 residues. Trimming stripped 0 bases from V and 8 bases from J, with 19 bases between. Per germline, CDR1 MNHNS and CDR2 SASEGT. CDR3 DNA: TGTGCCAGCAGTGAAGCGCCGCCCGGGAACGGAGGGGGCTACACCTTC. Translation: CASSEAPPGNGGGYTF.

This clone was observed many times. The chain recombines TRBV12-3 or TRBV12-4 with TRBJ2-2; 8 bases are a match to TRBD2. CDR3 length: 17 amino acids. V shed 7 bases, J shed 4 bases, and the junction held 14 bases outside the gene matches. CDR3 protein: CASTLARGGGVTGELFF. The CDR3 nucleotides are TGTGCCAGCACCCTCGCCCGGGGGGGTGGGGTCACCGGGGAGCTGTTTTTT.

The chain recombines TRBV27 with TRBJ1-1; TRBD1 might be the D (6 bases). The germline V gene encodes CDR1 MNHEY and CDR2 SMNVEV (reference sequence). The length of the CDR3 is 14 residues. V was clipped by 4 bases and J by 6 bases, with 15 bases between them. The CDR3 DNA sequence: TGTGCCAGCAGTTACCGTTCCGGGACACCTGAAGCTTTCTTT. It specifies CASSYRSGTPEAFF.

This clone was seen at least ten times. This clone may be a read error of a much larger clone one base away. V is TRBV10-2 and J is TRBJ2-1; possibly TRBD2 for D (7 bases). Germline V gene sequence: CDR1 WSHSY, CDR2 SAAADI. The CDR3 contains 17 residues. V was trimmed by 6 bases and J by 9 bases, leaving 27 bases between them. Here the CDR3 DNA reads TGCGCCAGCAGCGGGGAGGGGGGGCACCCATTATGGGGTGAGCAGTTCTTC. Encoded protein: CASSGEGGHPLWGEQFF.